This is a list of T cell receptor beta chains from one sample in a study of T cell repertoires in cytomegalovirus infection. MiXCR, applied by TCRdb to the reads, yields one record per CDR3 protein. The table lists around 630,000 distinct CDR3 sequences, 24% of them singletons, with less than 10% in the top ten. Sequencing used CD8+ T cells from PBMCs. All receptors derive from a human donor in good health (CMV status not recorded). Some clones in this sample may be carry-over from other donors' samples. The CDR3 runs from the conserved cysteine through the conserved F or W. A D gene is named only where the DNA matches it firmly. Not every row has a clone size; where given, it reads once, few, many or a size class.

v_call: TRBV20-1; d_call: .; j_call: TRBJ1-2; clone_size: few; cdr3_aa: CSARGTGPIANYGYTF; cdr3_nt: TGCAGTGCTAGAGGGACTGGGCCGATAGCTAACTATGGCTACACCTTC
v_call: TRBV7-9; d_call: TRBD2; j_call: TRBJ2-1; clone_size: .; cdr3_aa: CASSLGPGLAYNEQFF; cdr3_nt: TGTGCCAGCAGCTTAGGACCGGGACTAGCCTACAATGAGCAGTTCTTC
v_call: TRBV28; d_call: .; j_call: TRBJ2-6; clone_size: .; cdr3_aa: CASSLGARIYSGANVLTF; cdr3_nt: TGTGCCAGCAGTTTAGGGGCCAGGATTTACTCTGGGGCCAACGTCCTGACTTTC
v_call: TRBV20-1; d_call: .; j_call: TRBJ2-1; clone_size: many; cdr3_aa: CSARDGRSSSYNEQFF; cdr3_nt: TGCAGTGCTAGAGATGGAAGGTCGAGCTCCTACAATGAGCAGTTCTTC
v_call: TRBV7-2; d_call: .; j_call: TRBJ2-3; clone_size: many; cdr3_aa: CASSFHSILGDTQYF; cdr3_nt: TGTGCCAGCAGCTTTCACAGTATCCTTGGGGATACGCAGTATTTT
v_call: TRBV12-3/TRBV12-4; d_call: .; j_call: TRBJ2-1; clone_size: .; cdr3_aa: CASSLNYDLLAYNEQFF; cdr3_nt: TGTGCCAGCAGTTTGAACTACGACCTCCTAGCCTACAATGAGCAGTTCTTC
v_call: TRBV10-3; d_call: TRBD2; j_call: TRBJ2-7; clone_size: many; cdr3_aa: CASDPGGHEQYF; cdr3_nt: TGTGCCAGCGATCCGGGAGGCCACGAGCAGTACTTC
v_call: TRBV18; d_call: .; j_call: TRBJ1-5; clone_size: .; cdr3_aa: CASSLQGGSNQPQHF; cdr3_nt: TGTGCCAGCTCACTTCAGGGAGGTAGCAATCAGCCCCAGCATTTT
v_call: TRBV2; d_call: .; j_call: TRBJ2-1; clone_size: .; cdr3_aa: CASRPSYNEQFF; cdr3_nt: TGTGCCAGCCGTCCCTCCTACAATGAGCAGTTCTTC
v_call: TRBV10-3; d_call: TRBD1; j_call: TRBJ2-7; clone_size: .; cdr3_aa: CAISEGTGYEQYF; cdr3_nt: TGTGCCATCAGTGAGGGGACAGGGTACGAGCAGTACTTC
v_call: TRBV7-2; d_call: TRBD2; j_call: TRBJ2-1; clone_size: .; cdr3_aa: CANSQLAGGPYNEQFF; cdr3_nt: TGTGCCAACAGCCAACTAGCGGGGGGGCCCTACAATGAGCAGTTCTTC
v_call: TRBV7-9; d_call: TRBD2; j_call: TRBJ2-1; clone_size: few; cdr3_aa: CASSSGLVGEQFF; cdr3_nt: TGTGCCAGCAGCTCGGGACTAGTGGGTGAGCAGTTCTTC
v_call: TRBV28; d_call: TRBD2; j_call: TRBJ2-2; clone_size: .; cdr3_aa: CASSIPSGNTGELFF; cdr3_nt: TGTGCCAGCAGTATTCCTAGCGGGAACACCGGGGAGCTGTTTTTT
v_call: TRBV7-9; d_call: TRBD1; j_call: TRBJ1-4; clone_size: many; cdr3_aa: CASSRTGGDEKLFF; cdr3_nt: TGTGCCAGCAGCCGGACAGGGGGAGATGAAAAACTGTTTTTT
v_call: TRBV12-3/TRBV12-4; d_call: .; j_call: TRBJ2-7; clone_size: few; cdr3_aa: CASSLGYDREAYEQYF; cdr3_nt: TGTGCCAGCAGTTTGGGTTACGACAGGGAGGCCTACGAGCAGTACTTC
v_call: TRBV10-2; d_call: .; j_call: TRBJ2-1; clone_size: few; cdr3_aa: CASRRGNSYNEQFF; cdr3_nt: TGCGCCAGCCGGAGGGGGAATTCCTACAATGAGCAGTTCTTC
v_call: TRBV28; d_call: TRBD2; j_call: TRBJ2-1; clone_size: .; cdr3_aa: CASSFQRGGSSYNEQFF; cdr3_nt: TGTGCCAGCAGTTTTCAGCGGGGGGGGAGCTCCTACAATGAGCAGTTCTTC
v_call: TRBV6-2/TRBV6-3; d_call: .; j_call: TRBJ2-7; clone_size: few; cdr3_aa: CASKTVRGPSLEQYF; cdr3_nt: TGTGCCAGCAAAACTGTAAGGGGCCCAAGTCTCGAGCAGTACTTC
v_call: TRBV25-1; d_call: .; j_call: TRBJ2-3; clone_size: .; cdr3_aa: CASSELVSPAGSTDTQYF; cdr3_nt: TGTGCCAGCAGTGAATTGGTTTCCCCCGCGGGATCCACAGATACGCAGTATTTT
v_call: TRBV19; d_call: TRBD2; j_call: TRBJ2-2; clone_size: many; cdr3_aa: CASSIMSGENTGELFF; cdr3_nt: TGTGCCAGTAGTATTATGAGCGGGGAGAACACCGGGGAGCTGTTTTTT
v_call: TRBV27; d_call: .; j_call: TRBJ2-7; clone_size: .; cdr3_aa: CASSSYGFSSSYEQYF; cdr3_nt: TGTGCCAGCAGTTCATATGGGTTTTCGAGCTCCTACGAGCAGTACTTC
v_call: TRBV7-9; d_call: .; j_call: TRBJ1-3; clone_size: many; cdr3_aa: CASSLGHPATGNTIYF; cdr3_nt: TGTGCCAGCAGCTTGGGACACCCCGCTACTGGAAACACCATATATTTT
v_call: TRBV20-1; d_call: .; j_call: TRBJ2-1; clone_size: .; cdr3_aa: CSARDLTGSSYNEQFF; cdr3_nt: TGCAGTGCTAGAGACTTAACAGGGAGCTCCTACAATGAGCAGTTCTTC
v_call: TRBV4-1; d_call: .; j_call: TRBJ1-1; clone_size: many; cdr3_aa: CASSPRDGEAFF; cdr3_nt: TGCGCCAGCAGCCCACGGGACGGTGAAGCTTTCTTT
v_call: TRBV28; d_call: TRBD2; j_call: TRBJ2-1; clone_size: many; cdr3_aa: CASSLRGMGNEQFF; cdr3_nt: TGTGCCAGCAGTTTGCGGGGGATGGGGAATGAGCAGTTCTTC
v_call: TRBV11-2; d_call: .; j_call: TRBJ1-1; clone_size: .; cdr3_aa: CASSSETGTSGDTEAFF; cdr3_nt: TGTGCCAGCAGCTCAGAGACCGGGACATCAGGGGACACTGAAGCTTTCTTT
v_call: TRBV4-2; d_call: TRBD1; j_call: TRBJ2-2; clone_size: .; cdr3_aa: CASSQRTGNTGELFF; cdr3_nt: TGTGCCAGCAGCCAGCGGACAGGGAACACCGGGGAGCTGTTTTTT
v_call: TRBV5-5; d_call: .; j_call: TRBJ1-2; clone_size: .; cdr3_aa: CASSFVGGYTF; cdr3_nt: TGTGCCAGCAGCTTCGTCGGGGGCTACACCTTC
v_call: TRBV6-5; d_call: .; j_call: TRBJ2-3; clone_size: many; cdr3_aa: CASSYGGYSTDTQYF; cdr3_nt: TGTGCCAGCAGTTACGGTGGATACAGCACAGATACGCAGTATTTT
v_call: TRBV20-1; d_call: TRBD1; j_call: TRBJ1-2; clone_size: .; cdr3_aa: CSARGGTGKDDYGYTF; cdr3_nt: TGCAGTGCTAGAGGTGGGACAGGGAAAGATGACTATGGCTACACCTTC
v_call: TRBV7-2; d_call: .; j_call: TRBJ1-1; clone_size: many; cdr3_aa: CASSSRWNTEAFF; cdr3_nt: TGTGCCAGCAGCTCTAGGTGGAACACTGAAGCTTTCTTT
v_call: TRBV20-1; d_call: .; j_call: TRBJ1-2; clone_size: .; cdr3_aa: CSASPLTHYGYTF; cdr3_nt: TGCAGTGCTAGTCCCCTCACCCACTATGGCTACACCTTC
v_call: TRBV7-9; d_call: TRBD1; j_call: TRBJ1-1; clone_size: .; cdr3_aa: CASSAPGQGFTEAFF; cdr3_nt: TGTGCCAGCAGCGCCCCGGGACAGGGATTTACTGAAGCTTTCTTT
v_call: TRBV9; d_call: .; j_call: TRBJ2-2; clone_size: .; cdr3_aa: CASSVVGLDTGELFF; cdr3_nt: TGTGCCAGCAGCGTAGTAGGGCTCGACACCGGGGAGCTGTTTTTT
v_call: TRBV29-1; d_call: .; j_call: TRBJ2-7; clone_size: .; cdr3_aa: CSVSGDYEQYF; cdr3_nt: TGCAGCGTTTCGGGGGACTACGAGCAGTACTTC
v_call: TRBV29-1; d_call: .; j_call: TRBJ2-7; clone_size: few; cdr3_aa: CSVGRGDEQYF; cdr3_nt: TGCAGCGTGGGCCGAGGAGACGAGCAGTACTTC
v_call: TRBV12-3/TRBV12-4; d_call: .; j_call: TRBJ1-1; clone_size: many; cdr3_aa: CASSPPGHGDTEAFF; cdr3_nt: TGTGCCAGCAGCCCCCCGGGACACGGAGACACTGAAGCTTTCTTT
v_call: TRBV7-9; d_call: .; j_call: TRBJ1-2; clone_size: many; cdr3_aa: CASHPINSQANYGYTF; cdr3_nt: TGTGCCAGCCACCCTATTAACTCCCAAGCTAACTATGGCTACACCTTC
v_call: TRBV7-9; d_call: .; j_call: TRBJ2-5; clone_size: .; cdr3_aa: CASSFPSSLQETQYF; cdr3_nt: TGTGCCAGCAGCTTTCCTTCTAGCCTTCAAGAGACCCAGTACTTC
v_call: TRBV28; d_call: .; j_call: TRBJ2-2; clone_size: few; cdr3_aa: CASSLFFQGNTGELFF; cdr3_nt: TGTGCCAGCAGTTTATTTTTCCAGGGGAACACCGGGGAGCTGTTTTTT
v_call: TRBV12-3/TRBV12-4; d_call: .; j_call: TRBJ2-6; clone_size: many; cdr3_aa: CASGGSGANVLTF; cdr3_nt: TGTGCCAGCGGGGGCTCTGGGGCCAACGTCCTGACTTTC
v_call: TRBV12-3/TRBV12-4; d_call: .; j_call: TRBJ2-1; clone_size: .; cdr3_aa: CASSLGPLTEQFF; cdr3_nt: TGTGCCAGCAGTTTAGGACCACTAACTGAGCAGTTCTTC
v_call: TRBV7-9; d_call: TRBD1; j_call: TRBJ2-2; clone_size: .; cdr3_aa: CASSFSTGVHTGELFF; cdr3_nt: TGTGCCAGCAGCTTTTCGACAGGGGTCCACACCGGGGAGCTGTTTTTT
v_call: TRBV7-9; d_call: .; j_call: TRBJ1-2; clone_size: many; cdr3_aa: CAREKVGGTDYGYTF; cdr3_nt: TGTGCCAGAGAGAAGGTGGGGGGTACTGACTATGGCTACACCTTC
v_call: TRBV12-3/TRBV12-4; d_call: .; j_call: TRBJ2-5; clone_size: many; cdr3_aa: CASSLAGYETQYF; cdr3_nt: TGTGCCAGCAGTTTGGCAGGATACGAGACCCAGTACTTC
v_call: TRBV7-9; d_call: .; j_call: TRBJ1-5; clone_size: many; cdr3_aa: CASSLAGRFDQPQHF; cdr3_nt: TGTGCCAGCAGCTTGGCGGGCAGGTTCGATCAGCCCCAGCATTTT
v_call: TRBV28; d_call: .; j_call: TRBJ2-1; clone_size: .; cdr3_aa: CASVEGPLKHNEQFF; cdr3_nt: TGTGCCAGCGTCGAGGGACCACTAAAACACAATGAGCAGTTCTTC
v_call: TRBV3-1; d_call: .; j_call: TRBJ2-7; clone_size: few; cdr3_aa: CASSQVGSSYEQYF; cdr3_nt: TGTGCCAGCAGCCAAGTCGGGAGCTCCTACGAGCAGTACTTC
v_call: TRBV29-1; d_call: .; j_call: TRBJ2-3; clone_size: .; cdr3_aa: CSGDRINTDTQYF; cdr3_nt: TGCAGCGGTGACAGGATTAACACAGATACGCAGTATTTT
v_call: TRBV6-2/TRBV6-3; d_call: .; j_call: TRBJ2-5; clone_size: many; cdr3_aa: CASNWNQETQYF; cdr3_nt: TGTGCCAGCAACTGGAACCAAGAGACCCAGTACTTC
v_call: TRBV5-1; d_call: TRBD1; j_call: TRBJ1-1; clone_size: .; cdr3_aa: CASSSRQGTNTEAFF; cdr3_nt: TGCGCCAGCAGCTCTCGACAGGGTACGAACACTGAAGCTTTCTTT
v_call: TRBV7-6; d_call: .; j_call: TRBJ2-7; clone_size: few; cdr3_aa: CASSAGGEQYF; cdr3_nt: TGTGCCAGCAGCGCCGGGGGCGAGCAGTACTTC
v_call: TRBV7-9; d_call: TRBD2; j_call: TRBJ2-1; clone_size: few; cdr3_aa: CASSLVSSGGYNEQFF; cdr3_nt: TGTGCCAGCAGCTTAGTTTCGAGCGGGGGGTACAATGAGCAGTTCTTC
v_call: TRBV19; d_call: .; j_call: TRBJ2-6; clone_size: few; cdr3_aa: CASSHISGANVLTF; cdr3_nt: TGTGCCAGTAGCCACATCTCTGGGGCCAACGTCCTGACTTTC